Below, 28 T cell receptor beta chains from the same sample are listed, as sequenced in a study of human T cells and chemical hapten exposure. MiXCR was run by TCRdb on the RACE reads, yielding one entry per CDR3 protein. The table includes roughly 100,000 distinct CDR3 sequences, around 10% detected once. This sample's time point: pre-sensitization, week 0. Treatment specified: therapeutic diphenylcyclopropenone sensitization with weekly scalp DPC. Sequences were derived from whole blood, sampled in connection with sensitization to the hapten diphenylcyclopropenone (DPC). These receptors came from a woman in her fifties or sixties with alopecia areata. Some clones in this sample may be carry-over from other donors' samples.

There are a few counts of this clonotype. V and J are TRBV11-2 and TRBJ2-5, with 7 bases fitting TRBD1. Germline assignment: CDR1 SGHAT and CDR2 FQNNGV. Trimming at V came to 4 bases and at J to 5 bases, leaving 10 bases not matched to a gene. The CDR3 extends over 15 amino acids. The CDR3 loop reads CASSSRDRVYETQYF. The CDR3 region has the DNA TGTGCCAGCAGCTCCCGAGACAGGGTGTATGAGACCCAGTACTTC.

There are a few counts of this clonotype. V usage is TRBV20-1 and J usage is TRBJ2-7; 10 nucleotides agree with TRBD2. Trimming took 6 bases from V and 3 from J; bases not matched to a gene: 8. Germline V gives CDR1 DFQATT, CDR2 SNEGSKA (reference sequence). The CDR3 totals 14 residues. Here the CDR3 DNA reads TGCAGTGCCGTGGTGGCTAGCGGGAGCTACGAGCAGTACTTC. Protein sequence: CSAVVASGSYEQYF.

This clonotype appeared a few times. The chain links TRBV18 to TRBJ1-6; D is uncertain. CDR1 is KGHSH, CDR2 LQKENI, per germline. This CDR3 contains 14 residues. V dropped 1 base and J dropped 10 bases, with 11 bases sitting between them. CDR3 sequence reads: CASSPRSVQSPLHF. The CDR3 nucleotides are TGTGCCAGCTCACCACGGTCAGTTCAGTCACCCCTCCACTTT.

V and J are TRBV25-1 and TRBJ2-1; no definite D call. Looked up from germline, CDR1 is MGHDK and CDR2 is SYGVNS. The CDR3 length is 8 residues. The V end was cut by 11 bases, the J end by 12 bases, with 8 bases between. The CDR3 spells CAAKGQFF. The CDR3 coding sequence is TGTGCCGCCAAAGGGCAGTTCTTC. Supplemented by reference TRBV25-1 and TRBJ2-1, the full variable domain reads EADIYQTPRYLVIGTGKKITLECSQTMGHDKMYWYQQDPGMELHLIHYSYGVNSTEKGDLSSESTVSRIRTEHFPLTLESARPSHTSQYLCAAKGQFFGPGTRLTVL.

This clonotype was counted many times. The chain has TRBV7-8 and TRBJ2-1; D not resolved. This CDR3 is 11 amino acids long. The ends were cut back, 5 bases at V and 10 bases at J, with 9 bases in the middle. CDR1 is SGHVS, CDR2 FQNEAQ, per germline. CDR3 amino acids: CASSPDWEQFF. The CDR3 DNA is TGTGCCAGCAGCCCCGACTGGGAGCAGTTCTTC.

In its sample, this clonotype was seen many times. The CDR3 DNA reads as TGTGCCAGCAGCTTAGGCATGAACACTGAAGCTTTCTTT. Translated: CASSLGMNTEAFF. V is TRBV7-9 and J is TRBJ1-1; D ambiguous. In germline, CDR1 is SEHNR, CDR2 FQNEAQ (reference sequence). The CDR3 loop spans 13 amino acids. V lost 1 base to trimming and J lost 0 bases, with 3 bases between them.

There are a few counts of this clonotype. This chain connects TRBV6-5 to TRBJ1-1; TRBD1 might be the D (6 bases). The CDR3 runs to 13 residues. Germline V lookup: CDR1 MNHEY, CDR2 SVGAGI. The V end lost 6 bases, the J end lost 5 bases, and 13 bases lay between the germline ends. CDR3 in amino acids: CASSIDRRTEAFF. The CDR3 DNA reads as TGTGCCAGCAGCATAGACAGGAGGACTGAAGCTTTCTTT.

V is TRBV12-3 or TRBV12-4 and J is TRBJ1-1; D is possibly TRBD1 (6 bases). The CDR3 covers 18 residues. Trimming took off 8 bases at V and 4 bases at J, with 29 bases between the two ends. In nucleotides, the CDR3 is TGTGCCAGCTCCACGACCTCGTGGGGGCGTAGGTCGCCCACTGAAGCTTTCTTT. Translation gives CASSTTSWGRRSPTEAFF.

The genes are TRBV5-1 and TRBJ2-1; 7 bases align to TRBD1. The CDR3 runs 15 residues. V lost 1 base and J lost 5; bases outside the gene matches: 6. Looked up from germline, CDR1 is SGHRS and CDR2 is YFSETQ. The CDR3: CASSLTGARDNEQFF. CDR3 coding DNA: TGCGCCAGCAGCTTGACAGGGGCGCGAGACAATGAGCAGTTCTTC.

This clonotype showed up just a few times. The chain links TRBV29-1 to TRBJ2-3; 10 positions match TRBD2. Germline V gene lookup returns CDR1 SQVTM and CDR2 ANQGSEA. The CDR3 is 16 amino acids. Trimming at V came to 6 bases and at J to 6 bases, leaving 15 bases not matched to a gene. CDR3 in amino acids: CSVPGLAGVSNDTQYF. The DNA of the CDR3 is TGCAGCGTCCCTGGTCTAGCGGGGGTTTCGAACGATACGCAGTATTTT.

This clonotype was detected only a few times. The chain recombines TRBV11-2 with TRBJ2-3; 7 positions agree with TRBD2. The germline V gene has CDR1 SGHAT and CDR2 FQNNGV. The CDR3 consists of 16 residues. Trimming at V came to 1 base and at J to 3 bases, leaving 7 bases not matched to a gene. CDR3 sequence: CASSLGKGLPTDTQYF. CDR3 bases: TGTGCCAGCAGCTTAGGGAAGGGACTACCTACAGATACGCAGTATTTT.

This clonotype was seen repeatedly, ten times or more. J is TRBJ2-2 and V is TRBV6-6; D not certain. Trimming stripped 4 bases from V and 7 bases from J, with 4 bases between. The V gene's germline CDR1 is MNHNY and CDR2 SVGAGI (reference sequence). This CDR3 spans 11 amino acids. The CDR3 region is CASSSNGELFF. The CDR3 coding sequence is TGTGCCAGCAGTTCAAACGGGGAGCTGTTTTTT.

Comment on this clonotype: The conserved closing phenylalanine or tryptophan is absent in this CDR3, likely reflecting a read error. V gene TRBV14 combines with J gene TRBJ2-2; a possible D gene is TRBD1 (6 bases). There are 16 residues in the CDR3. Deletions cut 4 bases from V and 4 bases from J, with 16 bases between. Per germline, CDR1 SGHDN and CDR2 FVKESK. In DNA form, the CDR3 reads TGTGCCAGCAGCCTACAACAGGGATGGTCCACCGGGGAGCTGTTTTCT. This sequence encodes CASSLQQGWSTGELFS.

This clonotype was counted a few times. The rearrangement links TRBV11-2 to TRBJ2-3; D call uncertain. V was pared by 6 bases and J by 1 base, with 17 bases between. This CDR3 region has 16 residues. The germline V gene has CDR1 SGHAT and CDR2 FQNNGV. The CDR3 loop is CASSDRFGNGTDTQYF. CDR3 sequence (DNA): TGTGCCAGCAGTGATCGATTCGGAAACGGCACAGATACGCAGTATTTT.

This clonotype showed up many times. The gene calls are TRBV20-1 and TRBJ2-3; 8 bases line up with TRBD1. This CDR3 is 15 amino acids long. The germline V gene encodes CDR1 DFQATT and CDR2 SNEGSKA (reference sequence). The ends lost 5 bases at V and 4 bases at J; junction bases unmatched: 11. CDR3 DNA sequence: TGCAGTGCTGATGGACAGGGTACCCTAGCAGATACGCAGTATTTT. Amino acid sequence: CSADGQGTLADTQYF.

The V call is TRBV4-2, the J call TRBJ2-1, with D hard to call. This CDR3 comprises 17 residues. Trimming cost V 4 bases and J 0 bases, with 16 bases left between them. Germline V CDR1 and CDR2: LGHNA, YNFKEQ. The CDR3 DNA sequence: TGTGCCAGCAGCCTTACCAATGACAAATACTCCTACAATGAGCAGTTCTTC. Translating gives CASSLTNDKYSYNEQFF.

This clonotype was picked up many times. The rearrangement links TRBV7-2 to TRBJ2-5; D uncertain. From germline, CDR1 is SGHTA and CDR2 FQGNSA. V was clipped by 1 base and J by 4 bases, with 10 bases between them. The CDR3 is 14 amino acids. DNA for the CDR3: TGTGCCAGCAGCTTAGGCGCTGGTGGAGAGACCCAGTACTTC. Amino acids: CASSLGAGGETQYF.

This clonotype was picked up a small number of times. The CDR3 loop reads CASSSVDRNSPGDYGYTF. The CDR3 DNA reads as TGTGCCAGCAGCTCTGTGGACCGCAACTCCCCCGGGGACTATGGCTACACCTTC. The chain links TRBV7-2 to TRBJ1-2; no definite D call. The length of the CDR3 is 18 residues. Germline CDR1 and CDR2: SGHTA and FQGNSA. V was trimmed by 4 bases and J by 3 bases, leaving 24 bases between them.

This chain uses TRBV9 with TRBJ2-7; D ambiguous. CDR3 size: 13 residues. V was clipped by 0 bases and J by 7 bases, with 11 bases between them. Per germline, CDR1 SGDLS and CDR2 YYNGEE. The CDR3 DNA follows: TGTGCCAGCAGCGTAGAGTACAATACGGAGCAGTACTTC. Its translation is CASSVEYNTEQYF.

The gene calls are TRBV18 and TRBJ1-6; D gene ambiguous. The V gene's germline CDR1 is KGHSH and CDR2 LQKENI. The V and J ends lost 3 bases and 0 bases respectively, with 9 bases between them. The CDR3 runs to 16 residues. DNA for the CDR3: TGTGCCAGCTCACCGTCAGAAAGCTCCTATAATTCACCCCTCCACTTT. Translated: CASSPSESSYNSPLHF.

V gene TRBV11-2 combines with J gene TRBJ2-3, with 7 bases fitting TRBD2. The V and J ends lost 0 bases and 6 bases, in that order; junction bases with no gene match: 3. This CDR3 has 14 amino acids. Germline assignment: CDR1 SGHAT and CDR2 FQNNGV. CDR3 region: CASSLELAKDTQYF. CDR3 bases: TGTGCCAGCAGCTTAGAACTAGCGAAGGATACGCAGTATTTT.

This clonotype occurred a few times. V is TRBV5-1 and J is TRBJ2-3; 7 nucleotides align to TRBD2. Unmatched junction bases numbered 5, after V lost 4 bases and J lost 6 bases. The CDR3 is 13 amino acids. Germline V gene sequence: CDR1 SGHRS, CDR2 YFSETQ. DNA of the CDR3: TGCGCCAGCAGCAACTATAGCGGGGATACGCAGTATTTT. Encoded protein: CASSNYSGDTQYF.

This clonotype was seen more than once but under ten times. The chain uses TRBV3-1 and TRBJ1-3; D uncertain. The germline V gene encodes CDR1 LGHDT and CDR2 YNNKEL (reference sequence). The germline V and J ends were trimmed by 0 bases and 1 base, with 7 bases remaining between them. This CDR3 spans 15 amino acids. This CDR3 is CASSQDLKSGNTIYF. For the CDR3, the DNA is TGTGCCAGCAGCCAAGATCTGAAATCTGGAAACACCATATATTTT.

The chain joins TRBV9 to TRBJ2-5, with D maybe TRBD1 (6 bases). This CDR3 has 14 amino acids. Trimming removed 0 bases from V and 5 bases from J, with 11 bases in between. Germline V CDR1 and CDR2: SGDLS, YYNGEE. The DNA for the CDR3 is TGTGCCAGCAGCGTAGCCGCAGGGGAGGAGACCCAGTACTTC. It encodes CASSVAAGEETQYF.

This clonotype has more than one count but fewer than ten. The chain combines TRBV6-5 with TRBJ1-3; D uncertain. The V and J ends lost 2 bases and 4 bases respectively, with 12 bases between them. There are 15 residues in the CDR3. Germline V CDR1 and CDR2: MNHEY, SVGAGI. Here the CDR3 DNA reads TGTGCCAGCAGTTACAGGGCGGGCCGGGGAAACACCATATATTTT. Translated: CASSYRAGRGNTIYF.

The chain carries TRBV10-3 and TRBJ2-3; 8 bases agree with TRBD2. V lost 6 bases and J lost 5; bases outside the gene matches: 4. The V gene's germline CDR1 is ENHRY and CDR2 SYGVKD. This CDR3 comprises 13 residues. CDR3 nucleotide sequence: TGTGCCATCAGCCCCACTAGCGGAGATACGCAGTATTTT. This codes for CAISPTSGDTQYF.

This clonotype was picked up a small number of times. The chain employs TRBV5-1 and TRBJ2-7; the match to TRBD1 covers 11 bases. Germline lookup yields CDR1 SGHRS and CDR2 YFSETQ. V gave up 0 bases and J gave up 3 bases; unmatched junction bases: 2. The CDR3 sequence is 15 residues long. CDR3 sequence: CASSLAGTGGYEQYF. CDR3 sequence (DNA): TGCGCCAGCAGCTTGGCCGGGACAGGGGGCTACGAGCAGTACTTC.

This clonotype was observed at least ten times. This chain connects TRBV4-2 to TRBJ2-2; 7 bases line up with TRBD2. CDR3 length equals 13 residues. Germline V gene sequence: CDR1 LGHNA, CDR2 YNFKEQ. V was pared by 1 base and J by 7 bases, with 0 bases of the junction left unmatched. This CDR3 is CASSQAGGGELFF. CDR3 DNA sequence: TGTGCCAGCAGCCAAGCGGGGGGCGGGGAGCTGTTTTTT.